This T cell receptor beta chain was recovered during a study of OX40 agonist ivuxolimab in advanced cancers. About the research overall: The dose-escalation group included hepatocellular carcinoma, melanoma, renal cell carcinoma and head and neck cancer. Three patients, one with hepatocellular carcinoma and two with cutaneous melanoma, achieved partial responses. Overall study findings and caveats: Among the least clonally expanded were partial responders at 0.1-3.0 mg/kg. Among some nonresponders, normalized T-cell clonal expansion was also low.

The V and J ends lost 4 bases and 0 bases respectively, with 16 bases between them. The germline V gene has CDR1 MGHRA and CDR2 YSYEKL. This CDR3 spans 16 amino acids. This clone is a singleton in its sample. The antigen remains undetermined. Sequencing was performed with immunoSEQ multiplex PCR; in TCRdb, only in-frame clones are kept and a portion is missing. The data contain around 100,000 clones, roughly nine tenths of them seen just once; the ten biggest clones take up under 0.4%. This receptor was obtained from an adult with an advanced solid tumor such as melanoma, head and neck, liver or kidney cancer. The chain recombines TRBV4-1 with TRBJ2-7, with no clear D. Material: CD4+ or CD8+ T cells sorted from blood, obtained in a trial of the OX40 agonist ivuxolimab. This chain's CDR3 is CASSPLTWNSSYEQYF. The CDR3 DNA sequence: TGCGCCAGCAGCCCCTTAACATGGAACAGCTCCTACGAGCAGTACTTC.